Listed here are 14 T cell receptor beta chains from one sample, sequenced in a study of T cells in Graves' hyperthyroidism and ophthalmopathy (dated by TCRdb to between 2017 and 2020). Libraries were built with multiplex PCR. The instrument was an Illumina HiSeq 2000. The TCR beta CDR3 regions were amplified from the RNA transcripts. For the first round of RT-PCR on the TCR CDR3, the HTBI primer set was used together with the Qiagen OneStep RT-PCR kit. The public sequencing data were trimmed at Q25 with fastp and processed into clonotypes with MiXCR by TCRdb, which kept only in-frame beta chains. Duplicate CDR3 protein sequences are folded into a single record with the most common DNA and genes. This sample comprises 600,000 to 900,000 distinct CDR3 sequences, around 15% of them detected only once. The ten largest account for about 8.4% of the sample. The sample consisted of blood. The receptors were gathered from a man younger than 30 with Graves' hyperthyroidism.

The chain carries TRBV2 and TRBJ1-6; D is possibly TRBD1 (5 bases). The germline gives CDR1 SNHLY, CDR2 FYNNEI. The V gene lost 8 bases and the J gene lost 7 bases, with 9 bases spanning the gap. The CDR3 sequence is 12 residues long. For the CDR3, the DNA is TGTGCCAGCGGGCACAGGAATTCACCCCTCCACTTT. As protein: CASGHRNSPLHF.

This clonotype was seen repeatedly, ten times or more. This chain joins TRBV18 and TRBJ1-4, with 8 positions matching TRBD1. V shed 3 bases, J shed 8 bases, and the junction held 2 bases outside the gene matches. Germline V gene lookup returns CDR1 KGHSH and CDR2 LQKENI. The CDR3 is made up of 13 amino acids. The CDR3: CASSPGQGEKLFF. Here the CDR3 DNA reads TGTGCCAGCTCACCTGGACAGGGAGAAAAACTGTTTTTT.

This clonotype was found many times. The chain employs TRBV7-3 and TRBJ2-1; 10 nucleotides line up with TRBD1. After removal of 5 bases from V and 5 bases from J, the junction contained 6 bases not matched to a gene. Looked up from germline, CDR1 is SGHTA and CDR2 is FQGTGA. This CDR3 has 15 amino acids. DNA for the CDR3: TGTGCCAGCAGCCTGGGACAGGGGCCCCACAATGAGCAGTTCTTC. This sequence encodes CASSLGQGPHNEQFF. Variable domain in full (rest from reference TRBV7-3 and TRBJ2-1): GAGVSQTPSNKVTEKGKYVELRCDPISGHTALYWYRQSLGQGPEFLIYFQGTGAADDSGLPNDRFFAVRPEGSVSTLKIQRTERGDSAVYLCASSLGQGPHNEQFFGPGTRLTVL.

This clonotype was detected many times. The gene calls are TRBV9 and TRBJ2-7; TRBD2 agrees at 7 bases. From germline, CDR1 is SGDLS and CDR2 YYNGEE. J lost 2 bases, V lost 4 bases, and 12 bases had no gene match. The CDR3 totals 16 residues. DNA for the CDR3: TGTGCCAGCAGCCCCCAGGGAGGGCCCAGCCCCTACGAGCAGTACTTC. It translates to CASSPQGGPSPYEQYF.

The chain carries TRBV28 and TRBJ2-7; weak D call: TRBD1 (6 bases). The germline V and J ends were trimmed by 5 bases and 2 bases, with 16 bases remaining between them. The length of the CDR3 is 15 residues. The germline V gene has CDR1 MDHEN and CDR2 SYDVKM. In DNA form, the CDR3 reads TGTGCCAGCAGTAACCTCAGACAGGTTACCTACGAGCAGTACTTC. This codes for CASSNLRQVTYEQYF.

This clonotype was picked up many times. This chain joins TRBV2 and TRBJ1-4; 8 bases align to TRBD1. The V and J ends lost 7 bases and 7 bases, in that order; junction bases with no gene match: 5. The CDR3 has 13 residues. Germline-derived CDR1 and CDR2 are SNHLY and FYNNEI. CDR3 sequence (DNA): TGTGCCAGCAAGGACAGGGTTGGTGAAAAACTGTTTTTT. Translating it yields CASKDRVGEKLFF.

This clonotype has ten or more counts. The chain links TRBV12-3 or TRBV12-4 to TRBJ2-1; 8 bases agree with TRBD2. The CDR3 extends over 15 amino acids. Trimming took 4 bases from V and 2 from J; bases not matched to a gene: 4. The CDR3, as DNA: TGTGCCAGCAGTTCCCCGGGACTAGCCTACAATGAGCAGTTCTTC. Translation gives CASSSPGLAYNEQFF.

This clonotype was counted many times. The V gene is TRBV18, the J gene TRBJ1-3; D gene unclear. Germline V gene sequence: CDR1 KGHSH, CDR2 LQKENI. V lost 6 bases to trimming and J lost 0 bases, with 15 bases between them. The CDR3 extends over 16 amino acids. CDR3 residues: CASSSDLPSSGNTIYF. The CDR3 DNA reads as TGTGCCAGCTCCTCCGACTTACCGAGCTCTGGAAACACCATATATTTT.

This clonotype was detected only a few times. This chain uses TRBV30 with TRBJ1-5; TRBD1 is a possible D gene (6 bases). Germline values: CDR1 GTSNPN, CDR2 SVGIG (reference sequence). The V gene lost 0 bases and the J gene lost 1 base, with 31 bases spanning the gap. This CDR3 contains 22 residues. Here the CDR3 DNA reads TGTGCCTGGAGTGTAATCAGGGGCCTAGGGAGACAGTCAGGGATAAGCAATCAGCCCCAGCATTTT. Its translation is CAWSVIRGLGRQSGISNQPQHF.

As concerns this clonotype: A read error may be the cause here, since a much bigger clone is one base away. This rearrangement joins TRBV6-1 to TRBJ2-1; no firm D call. The CDR3 is 14 amino acids. Germline CDR1 is MNHNS and CDR2 is SASEGT. DNA for the CDR3: TGTGCCAGCAGTGAATCAGAAGGTTACAATGGGCAGTTCTTC. It codes for CASSESEGYNGQFF.

In its sample, this clonotype was seen once. Given a much more abundant clone one base away, this may be a read error. The chain is built from TRBV6-1 and TRBJ2-2; D gene uncertain. CDR3 length: 13 residues. Deletions cut 7 bases from V and 3 bases from J, with 9 bases between. The germline gives CDR1 MNHNS, CDR2 SASEGT. CDR3 bases: TGTGCCAGCACACGGACGGACACCGGGGAGCTGTTTTTT. Its protein product is CASTRTDTGELFF.

Concerning this clonotype itself: A much larger clonotype is one base distant, so this may be a read error. Because it lacks the conserved phenylalanine or tryptophan at the end, this CDR3 is likely a read error. V is TRBV11-2 and J is TRBJ2-1; TRBD1 or TRBD2 may be the D gene (6 bases each). Germline V lookup: CDR1 SGHAT, CDR2 FQNNGV. V was shortened by 1 base and J by 5 bases, with 12 bases between the two germline ends. The CDR3 totals 15 residues. The CDR3 sequence: CASSLGSRGDNEQFS. Written as DNA, the CDR3 is TGTGCCAGCAGCTTAGGGTCTAGGGGGGACAATGAGCAGTTCTCC.

This clonotype appeared many times. The chain recombines TRBV10-3 with TRBJ1-4, with unresolved D. The CDR3 has 12 amino acids. Germline V CDR1 and CDR2: ENHRY, SYGVKD. The germline V and J ends were trimmed by 0 bases and 8 bases, with 4 bases remaining between them. The DNA for the CDR3 is TGTGCCATCAGTGAGTCCGGGGAAAAACTGTTTTTT. Protein product: CAISESGEKLFF.

This clonotype was seen more than once but under ten times. V gene TRBV20-1 combines with J gene TRBJ2-2; D might be TRBD1 (8 bases). V lost 0 bases to trimming and J lost 6 bases, with 14 bases between them. Germline-derived CDR1 and CDR2 are DFQATT and SNEGSKA (reference sequence). CDR3 length: 15 residues. The CDR3 bases are TGCAGTGCTAGAGATGGGGGGGACAGGTCCGGGGAGCTGTTTTTT. This codes for CSARDGGDRSGELFF.